The rows below give T cell receptor beta chains drawn from one sample of a study of T cell responses to AZD1222 COVID-19 vaccine. Libraries were prepared by immunoSEQ multiplex PCR; TCRdb keeps only in-frame clonotypes and omits some of them. The data hold approximately 190,000 clones, with 80% to 90% observed a single time. The sequenced sample was peripheral blood, obtained on day 0 of MenACWY control vaccination. All receptors come from an adult in good health. CDR3s include the opening cysteine and the closing phenylalanine or tryptophan. Fields, in order: V gene, D gene, J gene, clone size, CDR3 protein, CDR3 DNA. A D gene is named only where the DNA matches it firmly. Clone size appears in some rows only: once, few, many, or a class for an expanded clone.

TRBV28	NA	TRBJ1-2	once	CASSFNSRSNYGYTF	TGTGCCAGCAGTTTTAATTCAAGAAGTAACTATGGCTACACCTTC
TRBV19	TRBD1	TRBJ1-1	once	CASSRTGGKNTEAFF	TGTGCCAGTAGTCGGACAGGGGGCAAGAACACTGAAGCTTTCTTT
TRBV28	NA	TRBJ2-1	NA	CASSSHLALGANEQFF	TGTGCCAGCAGCTCCCACCTAGCGTTGGGGGCCAATGAGCAGTTCTTC
TRBV28	TRBD1	TRBJ1-4	NA	CASSLSGQGYNEKLFF	TGTGCCAGCAGTTTATCTGGACAGGGGTATAATGAAAAACTGTTTTTT
TRBV3-1/TRBV3-2	NA	TRBJ2-2	once	CASSLTGELFF	TGTGCCAGCTCCCTTACCGGGGAGCTGTTTTTT
TRBV25-1	TRBD1	TRBJ1-2	NA	CASSEGQISYYGYTF	TGTGCCAGCAGTGAGGGACAGATTTCCTACTATGGCTACACCTTC
TRBV7-2	NA	TRBJ1-5	NA	CASSAGQINSNQPQHF	TGTGCCAGCAGCGCCGGACAGATTAATAGCAATCAGCCCCAGCATTTT
TRBV10-3	NA	TRBJ1-5	NA	CATSTEWDQPQHF	TGTGCCACGTCCACGGAGTGGGATCAGCCCCAGCATTTT
TRBV28	NA	TRBJ1-3	NA	CASSLRGAGNTIYF	TGTGCCAGCAGTTTACGAGGGGCTGGAAACACCATATATTTT
TRBV5-1	TRBD2	TRBJ2-7	NA	CASSPGGGSEQYF	TGCGCCAGCAGCCCTGGGGGGGGTAGCGAGCAGTACTTC
TRBV20-1	NA	TRBJ1-1	NA	CSARGATEAFF	TGCAGTGCTAGAGGGGCGACTGAAGCTTTCTTT
TRBV19	TRBD1	TRBJ1-2	NA	CASSRTGDYGYTF	TGTGCCAGTAGTAGGACAGGTGACTATGGCTACACCTTC
TRBV4-3	NA	TRBJ2-1	NA	CASSPSPARATYNEQFF	TGCGCCAGCAGCCCGAGCCCCGCCAGGGCCACATACAATGAGCAGTTCTTC
TRBV19	NA	TRBJ2-7	NA	CASSIANGGYEQYF	TGTGCCAGTAGTATAGCTAACGGGGGATACGAGCAGTACTTC
TRBV19	TRBD2	TRBJ2-1	NA	CASTKTSGVNEQFF	TGTGCCAGTACCAAGACTAGCGGAGTCAATGAGCAGTTCTTC
TRBV9	TRBD2	TRBJ2-2	once	CASSASGRNTGELFF	TGTGCCAGCAGCGCTAGCGGGCGAAACACCGGGGAGCTGTTTTTT
TRBV5-4	NA	TRBJ1-3	few	CASSFFGSGNTIYF	TGTGCCAGCAGCTTCTTTGGCTCTGGAAACACCATATATTTT
TRBV5-5	NA	TRBJ2-7	NA	CASSLAGAVYYEQYF	TGTGCCAGCAGCTTGGCAGGGGCCGTCTACTACGAGCAGTACTTC
TRBV18	TRBD1	TRBJ1-4	NA	CASSPPITGGPPNEKLFF	TGTGCCAGCTCACCGCCAATAACAGGGGGCCCACCTAATGAAAAACTGTTTTTT
TRBV5-6	TRBD2	TRBJ2-5	NA	CASSLQGGPGETQYF	TGTGCCAGCAGCTTGCAGGGAGGGCCGGGGGAGACCCAGTACTTC
TRBV6-2/TRBV6-3	NA	TRBJ2-2	NA	CASSPGPLANTGELFF	TGTGCCAGCAGCCCGGGACCGCTAGCGAACACCGGGGAGCTGTTTTTT
TRBV24-1	NA	TRBJ2-5	NA	CATSEGTPETQYF	TGTGCCACCAGTGAAGGGACCCCGGAGACCCAGTACTTC
TRBV28	NA	TRBJ2-7	NA	CASNTDQGHYEQYF	TGTGCCAGCAACACCGACCAGGGACACTACGAGCAGTACTTC